This T cell receptor (beta chain) was sequenced in a study of blood T cell repertoires in COVID-19. Profiling relied on immunoSEQ multiplex PCR, and the TCRdb table lists in-frame clones only, not all of them. The sample lists hundreds of thousands of clones, approximately 90% seen once, with 6.9% in the top ten. Per the germline V gene, CDR1 is SGHTA and CDR2 is FQGNSA. The CDR3 consists of 14 residues. Trimming took off 6 bases at V and 4 bases at J, with 15 bases between the two ends. The chain joins TRBV7-2 to TRBJ1-2; D is undetermined. The TCR comes from a woman in her 30s who had recovered from COVID-19. Sequenced input: peripheral blood. CDR3 in DNA: TGTGCCAGCAGGGAGACATCCCGGGGCTATGGCTACACCTTC. Amino acids: CASRETSRGYGYTF.